The TCR beta chain described here comes from a study of blood T cell repertoires in COVID-19. Looked up from germline, CDR1 is LGHNA and CDR2 is YNFKEQ. The J segment lost 2 bases and the V segment lost 5 bases, leaving 5 bases of the junction unmatched. This CDR3 has 15 amino acids. TCRdb's table, derived via immunoSEQ multiplex PCR, lists solely in-frame clones and lacks some. The profile shows roughly 52,000 clones, 88% of them singletons. The gene calls are TRBV4-2 and TRBJ2-1, with 8 bases aligning to TRBD2. This sequence was found in a man aged 55 to 69 with active COVID-19. The sequenced sample consisted of peripheral blood. The CDR3 is CASSETTSAYNEQFF. CDR3 nucleotides: TGTGCCAGCAGCGAAACGACTAGCGCCTACAATGAGCAGTTCTTC.